The T cell receptor (beta chain) described here comes from a study of T cell repertoires in cytomegalovirus infection (dated by TCRdb to about 2019). About the study as a whole: The peptide stimulations were aimed at well-studied HLA-B-restricted epitopes as well as recently identified HLA-C-restricted CMV epitopes, whose presentation resists viral immunomodulation. Donor HLA type was relevant to the analysis, as public TCR beta signatures indicated carriage of CMV infection together with the matching HLA type. Summary of the overall study and its limitations: The ex vivo response was dominated by HLA-C-restricted CMV-specific TCR beta clonotypes, which also provided the single most frequent clonotype in two of eight donors. In both this cohort and an independent cohort of 300 to 450 donors, the cumulative frequency of public TCR beta family members distinguished carriers of CMV infection plus the relevant HLA type.

From the germline V gene, CDR1 is LGHNA and CDR2 is YSLEER. V and J lose 0 bases and 5 bases, and a span of 5 bases separates them. The CDR3 covers 13 residues, taking in both the cysteine and the phenylalanine. The retained sequence is limited to the CDR3, 39 bases, with the frame set at the first base. Sequencing was performed on an Illumina HiSeq 1500. TCRdb handled the public reads itself, with Q25 trimming in fastp and clone calling in MiXCR, and kept productive beta chains. Entries are consolidated by CDR3 protein sequence, retaining the most common genes and DNA. In all, the sample holds approximately 390,000 distinct CDR3 sequences, and 34% of those were seen once. The ten largest account for approximately 12% of the sample. The treatment or condition label corresponds to: in vitro stimulation with specific CMV peptide epitopes to enrich CMV-specific T cells. This clonotype turned up a few times. Its antigen target is currently unknown. Base qualities are not at hand, and no much larger clone is one base apart.

The origin of this receptor is a human donor in good health (CMV status not recorded). Some clones in this sample may be carry-over from other donors' samples. Sample: cultured PBMCs, taken from culture after CMV antigen stimulation. This chain joins TRBV4-3 to TRBJ1-5; the D gene is unclear. In nucleotides, the sequence is TGCGCCAGCAGCCAAGATTGGGATCAGCCCCAGCATTTT. It specifies CASSQDWDQPQHF.